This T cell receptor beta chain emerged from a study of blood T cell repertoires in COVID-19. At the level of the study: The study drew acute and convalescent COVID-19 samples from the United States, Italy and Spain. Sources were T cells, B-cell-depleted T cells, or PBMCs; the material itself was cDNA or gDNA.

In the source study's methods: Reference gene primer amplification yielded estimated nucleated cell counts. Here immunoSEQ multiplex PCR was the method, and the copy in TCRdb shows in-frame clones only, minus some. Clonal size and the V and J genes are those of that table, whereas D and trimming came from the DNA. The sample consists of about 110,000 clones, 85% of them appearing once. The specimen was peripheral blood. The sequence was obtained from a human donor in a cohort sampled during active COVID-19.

This CDR3 is CASSLEQGLGGYTF. The CDR3 DNA is TGTGCCAGCAGCTTGGAACAGGGGCTTGGTGGCTACACCTTC. This chain links TRBV5-4 with TRBJ1-2, with 7 bases aligning to TRBD1. V shed 0 bases, J shed 7 bases, and the junction held 6 bases outside the gene matches. Per germline, CDR1 SGHNT and CDR2 YYREEE (reference sequence). The CDR3 extends over 14 amino acids.